Included here is one TCR beta chain sequence, with context. The antigen remains undetermined. CDR3 length: 16 amino acids. Trimming cost V 4 bases and J 0 bases, with 14 bases left between them. The germline V gene encodes CDR1 SGHTA and CDR2 FQGTGA. Using immunoSEQ multiplex PCR, the repertoire was profiled, and TCRdb retains in-frame clones only, with some absent. This table has tens of thousands of clones, 88% appearing once. The sample comes from a study of T cells in localized non-small cell lung cancer. Study-wide results and limits: Measurement of T cell clonality placed uninvolved adjacent lung highest, above the level in tumor. Within adjacent lung there appeared a median roughly 60 of the top 100 tumor clones. There was an association of higher blood T cell density with longer overall survival. Heterogeneity within the tumor remains possible, as just one region underwent sequencing.

V is TRBV7-3 and J is TRBJ2-3; D not certain. The sequence was collected from a woman aged 40-70 years with stage I lung adenocarcinoma. Here the sequenced sample was peripheral blood, taken before any cancer treatment. The CDR3 reads CASSSSQPGSTDTQYF. The CDR3 DNA reads TGTGCCAGCAGCTCCTCTCAACCCGGGAGCACAGATACGCAGTATTTT.